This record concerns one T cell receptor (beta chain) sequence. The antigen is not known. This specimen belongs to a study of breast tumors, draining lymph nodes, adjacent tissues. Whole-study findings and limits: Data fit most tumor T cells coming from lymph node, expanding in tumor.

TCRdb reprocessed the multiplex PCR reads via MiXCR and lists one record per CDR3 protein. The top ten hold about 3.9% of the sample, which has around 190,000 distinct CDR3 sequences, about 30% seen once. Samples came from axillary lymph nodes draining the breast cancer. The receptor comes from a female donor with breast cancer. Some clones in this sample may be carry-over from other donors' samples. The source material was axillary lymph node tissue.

The CDR3 reads CASSLPRIGGRKETQYF. DNA of the CDR3: TGTGCCAGCAGCTTACCCAGGATAGGAGGGCGTAAAGAGACCCAGTACTTC. This sequence joins TRBV11-3 and TRBJ2-5; a possible D gene is TRBD2 (6 bases). Germline V gene data show CDR1 as SGHNT and CDR2 as YENEEA. With 2 bases removed from V and 3 bases from J, the gap between germline ends came to 19 bases. This CDR3 has 17 amino acids.